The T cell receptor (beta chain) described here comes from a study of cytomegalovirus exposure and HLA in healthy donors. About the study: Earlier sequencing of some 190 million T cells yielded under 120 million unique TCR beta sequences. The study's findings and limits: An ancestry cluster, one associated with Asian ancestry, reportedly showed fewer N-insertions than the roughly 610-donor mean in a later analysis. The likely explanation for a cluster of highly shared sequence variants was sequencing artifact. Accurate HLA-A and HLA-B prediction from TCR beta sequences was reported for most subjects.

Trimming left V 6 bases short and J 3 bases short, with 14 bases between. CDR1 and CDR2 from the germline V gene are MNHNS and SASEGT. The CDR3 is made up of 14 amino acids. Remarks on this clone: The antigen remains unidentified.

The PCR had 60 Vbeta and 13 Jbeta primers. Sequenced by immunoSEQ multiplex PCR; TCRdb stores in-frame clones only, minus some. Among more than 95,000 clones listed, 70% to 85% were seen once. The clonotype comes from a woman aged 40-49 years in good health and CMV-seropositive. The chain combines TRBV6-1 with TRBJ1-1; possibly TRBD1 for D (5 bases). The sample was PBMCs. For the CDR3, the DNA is TGTGCCAGCAGGCAAGACAGTCTATACACTGAAGCTTTCTTT. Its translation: CASRQDSLYTEAFF.